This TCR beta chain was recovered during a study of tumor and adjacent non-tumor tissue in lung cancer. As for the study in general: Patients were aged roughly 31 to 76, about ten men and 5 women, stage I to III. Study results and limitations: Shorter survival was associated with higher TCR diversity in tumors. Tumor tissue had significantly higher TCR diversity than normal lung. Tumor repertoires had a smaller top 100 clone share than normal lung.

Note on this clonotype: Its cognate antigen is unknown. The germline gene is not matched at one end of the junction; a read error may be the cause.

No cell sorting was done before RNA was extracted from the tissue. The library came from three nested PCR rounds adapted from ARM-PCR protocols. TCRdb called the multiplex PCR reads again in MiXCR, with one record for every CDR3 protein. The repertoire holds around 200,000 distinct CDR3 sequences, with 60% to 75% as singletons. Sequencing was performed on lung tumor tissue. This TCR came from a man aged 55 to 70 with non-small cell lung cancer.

CDR3 loop: CASSTRTGRDHPQHF. The CDR3 DNA sequence: TGTGCCAGCAGCACCCGGACAGGACGAGATCACCCCCAGCATTTT. This rearrangement joins TRBV7-8 to TRBJ1-5; 7 bases line up with TRBD1. Per germline, CDR1 SGHVS and CDR2 FQNEAQ. The CDR3 has 15 residues. The variable domain in full, completed from reference TRBV7-8 and TRBJ1-5, reads GAGVSQSPRYKVAKRGQDVALRCDPISGHVSLFWYQQALGQGPEFLTYFQNEAQLDKSGLPSDRFFAERPEGSVSTLKIQRTQQEDSAVYLCASSTRTGRDHPQHFGDGTRLSIL.